A few counts support the clone carrying this TCR beta chain. Its antigen is still unknown. The germline gene is not matched at one end of the junction; a read error may be the cause. Then a second PCR, running about 7 to 11 cycles, was carried out with a sample-barcoded 5' primer and a J-beta primer mix. TCRdb processed the 5' RACE reads anew with MiXCR; each CDR3 protein has one entry. Found here are almost 800,000 distinct CDR3 sequences, over 45% of them singletons; the top ten hold about 20%. CDR3 length: 18 amino acids. The germline CDR1 and CDR2 sequences are SEHNR and FQNEAQ (reference sequence). This entry belongs to a study of blood T cells in healthy people across ages. Study-level results: Diversity was estimated from one million T cells, and these estimates were considered underestimates.

The sequenced sample consisted of blood. This receptor was identified in a man in his thirties or forties in good health. The chain employs TRBV7-9 and TRBJ2-2; no clear D gene. This CDR3 is CASSLDGVFGRGTGELFF. Written as DNA, the CDR3 is TGTGCCAGCAGTTTAGATGGGGTTTTCGGACGTGGCACCGGGGAGCTGTTTTTT.